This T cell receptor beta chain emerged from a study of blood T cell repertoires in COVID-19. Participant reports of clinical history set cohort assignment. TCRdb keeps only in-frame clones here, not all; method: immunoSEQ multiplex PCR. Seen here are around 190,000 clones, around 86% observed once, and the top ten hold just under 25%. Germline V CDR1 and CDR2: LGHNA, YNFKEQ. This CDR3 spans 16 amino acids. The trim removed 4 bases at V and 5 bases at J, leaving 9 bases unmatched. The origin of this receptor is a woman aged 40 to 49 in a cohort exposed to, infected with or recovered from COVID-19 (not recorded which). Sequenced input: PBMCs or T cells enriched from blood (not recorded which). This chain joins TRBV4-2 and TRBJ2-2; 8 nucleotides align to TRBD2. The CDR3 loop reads CASSLKTGLETGELFF. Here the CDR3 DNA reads TGTGCCAGCAGCCTCAAAACGGGACTAGAAACCGGGGAGCTGTTTTTT.